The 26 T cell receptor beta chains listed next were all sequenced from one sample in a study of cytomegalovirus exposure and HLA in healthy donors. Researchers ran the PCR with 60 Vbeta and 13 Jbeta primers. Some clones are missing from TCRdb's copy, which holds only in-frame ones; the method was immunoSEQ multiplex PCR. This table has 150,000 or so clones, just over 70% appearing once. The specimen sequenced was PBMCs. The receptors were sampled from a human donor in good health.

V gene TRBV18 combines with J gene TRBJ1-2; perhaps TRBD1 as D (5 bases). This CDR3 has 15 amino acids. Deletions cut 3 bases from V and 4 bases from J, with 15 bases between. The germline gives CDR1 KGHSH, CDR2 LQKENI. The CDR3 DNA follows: TGTGCCAGCTCACCGCTGACACAGGCCCCCTATGGCTACACCTTC. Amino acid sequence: CASSPLTQAPYGYTF.

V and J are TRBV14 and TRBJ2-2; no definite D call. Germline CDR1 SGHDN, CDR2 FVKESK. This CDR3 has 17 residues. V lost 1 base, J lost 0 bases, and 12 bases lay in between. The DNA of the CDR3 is TGTGCCAGCAGCCAAGGGCCGTATGTATCGAACACCGGGGAGCTGTTTTTT. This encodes CASSQGPYVSNTGELFF.

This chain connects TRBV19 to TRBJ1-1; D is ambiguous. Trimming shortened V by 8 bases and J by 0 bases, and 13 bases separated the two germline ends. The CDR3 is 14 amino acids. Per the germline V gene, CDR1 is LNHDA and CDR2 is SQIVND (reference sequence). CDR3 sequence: CASESGVMNTEAFF. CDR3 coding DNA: TGTGCCAGTGAATCCGGGGTGATGAACACTGAAGCTTTCTTT.

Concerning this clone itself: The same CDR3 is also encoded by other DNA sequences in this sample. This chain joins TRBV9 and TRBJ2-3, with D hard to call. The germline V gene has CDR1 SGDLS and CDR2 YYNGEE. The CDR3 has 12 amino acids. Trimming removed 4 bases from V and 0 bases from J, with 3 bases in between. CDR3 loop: CASSLSTDTQYF. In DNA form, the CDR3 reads TGTGCCAGCAGCCTAAGCACAGATACGCAGTATTTT.

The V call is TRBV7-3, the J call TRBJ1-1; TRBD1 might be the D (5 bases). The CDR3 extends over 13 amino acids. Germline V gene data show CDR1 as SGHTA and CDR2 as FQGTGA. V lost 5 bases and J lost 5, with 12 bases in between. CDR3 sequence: CASSPQKGTEAFF. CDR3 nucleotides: TGTGCCAGCAGCCCTCAGAAGGGGACTGAAGCTTTCTTT.

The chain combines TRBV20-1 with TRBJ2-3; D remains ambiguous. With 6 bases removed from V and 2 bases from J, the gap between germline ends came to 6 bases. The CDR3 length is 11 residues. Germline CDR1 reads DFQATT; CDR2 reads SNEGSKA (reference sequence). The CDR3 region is CSAEITDTQYF. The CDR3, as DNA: TGCAGTGCAGAGATCACAGATACGCAGTATTTT.

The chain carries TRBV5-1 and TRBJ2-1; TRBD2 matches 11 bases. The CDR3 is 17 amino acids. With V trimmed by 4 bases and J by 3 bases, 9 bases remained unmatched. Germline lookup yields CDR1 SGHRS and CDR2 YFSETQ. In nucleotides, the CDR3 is TGCGCCAGCAGCGCCGCCCCTAGCGGGGGGAACTACAATGAGCAGTTCTTC. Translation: CASSAAPSGGNYNEQFF.

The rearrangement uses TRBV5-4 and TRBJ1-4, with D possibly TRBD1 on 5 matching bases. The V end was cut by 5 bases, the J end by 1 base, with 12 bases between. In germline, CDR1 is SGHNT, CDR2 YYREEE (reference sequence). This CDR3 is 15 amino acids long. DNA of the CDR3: TGTGCCAGCAGGCTGGGCACAGGAACTAATGAAAAACTGTTTTTT. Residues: CASRLGTGTNEKLFF.

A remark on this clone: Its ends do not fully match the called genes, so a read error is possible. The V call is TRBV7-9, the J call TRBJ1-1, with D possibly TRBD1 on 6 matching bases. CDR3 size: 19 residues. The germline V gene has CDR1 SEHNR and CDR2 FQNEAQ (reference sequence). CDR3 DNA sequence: TGTTCCAGCAGCTTAGACAGGTGGGTGGAAGTTCAGGCCAACACTGAAGCTTTCTTT. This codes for CSSSLDRWVEVQANTEAFF. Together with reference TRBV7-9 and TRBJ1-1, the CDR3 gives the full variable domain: DTGVSQNPRHKITKRGQNVTFRCDPISEHNRLYWYRQTLGQGPEFLTYFQNEAQLEKSRLLSDRFSAERPKGSFSTLEIQRTEQGDSAMYLCSSSLDRWVEVQANTEAFFGQGTRLTVV.

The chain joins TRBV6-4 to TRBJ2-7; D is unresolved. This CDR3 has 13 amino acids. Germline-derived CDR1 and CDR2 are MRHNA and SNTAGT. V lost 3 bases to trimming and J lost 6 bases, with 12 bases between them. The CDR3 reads CASSEEYSSEQYF. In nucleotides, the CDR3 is TGTGCCAGCAGTGAGGAGTATTCGAGCGAGCAGTACTTC.

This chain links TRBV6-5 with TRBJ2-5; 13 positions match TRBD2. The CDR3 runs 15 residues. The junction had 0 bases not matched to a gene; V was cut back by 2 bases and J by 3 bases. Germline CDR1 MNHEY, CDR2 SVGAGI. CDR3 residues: CASSYTSGGEETQYF. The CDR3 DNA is TGTGCCAGCAGTTACACTAGCGGGGGGGAAGAGACCCAGTACTTC.

Written as DNA, the CDR3 is TGTGCCACCAGCAGAGATCTATTTTTTGAACAGATGAACACTGAAGCTTTCTTT. Translation gives CATSRDLFFEQMNTEAFF. The V call is TRBV15, the J call TRBJ1-1; D is unresolved. CDR1 is LNHNV, CDR2 YYDKDF, per germline (reference sequence). The CDR3 totals 18 residues. Trimming stripped 0 bases from V and 0 bases from J, with 17 bases between.

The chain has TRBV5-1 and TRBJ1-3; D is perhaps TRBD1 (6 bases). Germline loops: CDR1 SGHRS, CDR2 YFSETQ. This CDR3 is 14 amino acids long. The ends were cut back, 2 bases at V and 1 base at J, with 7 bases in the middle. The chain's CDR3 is CASSFDRSGNTIYF. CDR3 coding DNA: TGCGCCAGCAGCTTTGACAGGTCTGGAAACACCATATATTTT.

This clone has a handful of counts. The CDR3 is CAISIGGRVRGEQYF. The DNA for the CDR3 is TGTGCCATCAGCATTGGGGGCAGGGTCAGGGGAGAGCAGTACTTC. The rearrangement joins TRBV10-3 to TRBJ2-7, with TRBD1 as a possible D gene (6 bases). The CDR3 runs 15 residues. In germline, CDR1 is ENHRY, CDR2 SYGVKD. The V end lost 6 bases, the J end lost 7 bases, and 22 bases lay between the germline ends.

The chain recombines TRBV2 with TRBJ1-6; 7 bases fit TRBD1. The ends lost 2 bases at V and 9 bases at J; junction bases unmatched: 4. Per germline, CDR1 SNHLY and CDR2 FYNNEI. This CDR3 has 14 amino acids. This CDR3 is CASSETGAISPLHF. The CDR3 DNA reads TGTGCCAGCAGTGAAACAGGGGCTATTTCACCCCTCCACTTT.

As DNA, the CDR3 is TGTGCCAGCAGTTACTCGAGCACTTATAATTCACCCCTCCACTTT. Translated: CASSYSSTYNSPLHF. The gene calls are TRBV6-6 and TRBJ1-6, with unresolved D. V was pared by 0 bases and J by 4 bases, with 7 bases between. CDR3 length: 15 residues. The germline V gene has CDR1 MNHNY and CDR2 SVGAGI (reference sequence).

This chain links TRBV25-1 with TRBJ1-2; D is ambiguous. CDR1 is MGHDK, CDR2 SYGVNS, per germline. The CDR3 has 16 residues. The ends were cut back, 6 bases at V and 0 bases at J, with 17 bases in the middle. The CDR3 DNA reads TGTGCCAGCAGCTCCCATAGCGACATTACTAACTATGGCTACACCTTC. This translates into CASSSHSDITNYGYTF.

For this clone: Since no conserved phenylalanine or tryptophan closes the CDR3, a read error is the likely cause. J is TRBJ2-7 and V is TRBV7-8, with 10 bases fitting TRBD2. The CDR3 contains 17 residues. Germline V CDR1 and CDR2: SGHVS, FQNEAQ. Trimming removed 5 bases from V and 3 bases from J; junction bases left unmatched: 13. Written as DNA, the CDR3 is TGTGCCAGCAGCCCAAACCCTTTAGCGGGGGGTATCTACGAGCAGTACCTC. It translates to CASSPNPLAGGIYEQYL.

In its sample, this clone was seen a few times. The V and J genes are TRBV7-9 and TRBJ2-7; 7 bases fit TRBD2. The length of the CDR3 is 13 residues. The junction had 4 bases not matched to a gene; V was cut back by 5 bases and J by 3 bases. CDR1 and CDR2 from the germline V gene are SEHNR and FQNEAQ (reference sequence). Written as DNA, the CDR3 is TGTGCCAGCAGCCCTAGGGAGGGCTACGAGCAGTACTTC. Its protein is CASSPREGYEQYF. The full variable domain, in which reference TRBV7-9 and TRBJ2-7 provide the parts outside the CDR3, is DTGVSQNPRHKITKRGQNVTFRCDPISEHNRLYWYRQTLGQGPEFLTYFQNEAQLEKSRLLSDRFSAERPKGSFSTLEIQRTEQGDSAMYLCASSPREGYEQYFGPGTRLTVT.

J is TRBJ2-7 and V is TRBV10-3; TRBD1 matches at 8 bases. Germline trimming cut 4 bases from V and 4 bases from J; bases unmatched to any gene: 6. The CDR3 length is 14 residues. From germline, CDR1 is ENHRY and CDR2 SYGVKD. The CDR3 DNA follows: TGTGCCATCAGTGGACAGGGGCTTCTGTACGAGCAGTACTTC. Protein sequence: CAISGQGLLYEQYF.

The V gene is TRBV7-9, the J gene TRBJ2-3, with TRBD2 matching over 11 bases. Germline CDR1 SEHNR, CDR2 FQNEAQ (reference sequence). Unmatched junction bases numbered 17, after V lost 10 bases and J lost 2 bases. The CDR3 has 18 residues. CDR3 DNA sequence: TGTGCCAACAACCCTATAGCGGGGGGGACCAACCTCACAGATACGCAGTATTTT. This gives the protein CANNPIAGGTNLTDTQYF.

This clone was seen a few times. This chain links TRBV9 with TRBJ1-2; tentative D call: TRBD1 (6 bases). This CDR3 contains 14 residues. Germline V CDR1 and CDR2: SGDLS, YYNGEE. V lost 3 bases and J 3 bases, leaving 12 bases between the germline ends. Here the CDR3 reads CASSAGQTYYGYTF. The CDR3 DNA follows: TGTGCCAGCAGCGCCGGACAGACCTACTATGGCTACACCTTC.

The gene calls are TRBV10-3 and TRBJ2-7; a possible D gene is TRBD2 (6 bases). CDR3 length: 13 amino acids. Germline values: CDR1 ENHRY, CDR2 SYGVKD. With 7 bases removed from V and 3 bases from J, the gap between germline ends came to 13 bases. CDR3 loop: CAITVAEGYEQYF. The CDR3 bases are TGTGCCATCACGGTAGCGGAGGGCTACGAGCAGTACTTC.

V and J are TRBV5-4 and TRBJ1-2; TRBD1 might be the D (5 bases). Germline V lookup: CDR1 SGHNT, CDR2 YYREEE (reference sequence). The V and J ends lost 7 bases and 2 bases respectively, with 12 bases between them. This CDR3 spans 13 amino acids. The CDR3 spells CASGPDTNYGYTF. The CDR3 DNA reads TGTGCCAGCGGACCGGACACAAACTATGGCTACACCTTC.

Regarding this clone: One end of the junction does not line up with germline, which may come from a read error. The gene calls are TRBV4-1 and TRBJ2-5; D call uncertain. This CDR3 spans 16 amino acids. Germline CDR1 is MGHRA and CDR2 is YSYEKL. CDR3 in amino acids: CASSPAVLSIQETQHF. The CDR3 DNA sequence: TGCGCCAGCAGCCCCGCGGTCCTCAGCATCCAAGAGACCCAGCACTTC.

The CDR3 bases are TGTGCCAGCCGACTAGCAAATGAGCAGTTCTTC. Translation: CASRLANEQFF. This chain uses TRBV19 with TRBJ2-1, with TRBD2 identical over 7 bases. Germline lookup yields CDR1 LNHDA and CDR2 SQIVND (reference sequence). Trimming cost V 9 bases and J 7 bases; bases outside gene matches: 3. CDR3 length: 11 amino acids.